This TCR beta chain was found in a study of cytomegalovirus exposure and HLA in healthy donors. 13 Jbeta primers and 60 Vbeta primers were used for the PCR. Clones were sequenced by immunoSEQ multiplex PCR, and TCRdb holds only the in-frame ones, with some missing. Found here are around 64,000 clones, 86% of them singletons; the top ten hold 1.5% to 2%. Study-level findings and limits: Clonal expansion was found to be greater in HLA-associated TCR beta chains than in equally common others in a later analysis. From TCR beta sequences, most subjects' HLA-A and HLA-B alleles were reportedly predicted accurately. A classifier reportedly called cytomegalovirus status with high sensitivity and specificity.

In the case of this clone: Its antigen is still unknown.

CDR1 is SQVTM and CDR2 is ANQGSEA in the germline V gene. V lost 6 bases and J lost 0, with 12 bases in between. The CDR3 spans 14 residues. The chain has TRBV29-1 and TRBJ2-1, with a weak D call TRBD1 (7 bases). The TCR originated in a woman aged 25-40 years in good health and CMV-seronegative. Sequenced material: PBMCs. The CDR3 DNA reads TGCAGCGTCCCAGGGGGGAGCTCCTACAATGAGCAGTTCTTC. It yields the protein CSVPGGSSYNEQFF.